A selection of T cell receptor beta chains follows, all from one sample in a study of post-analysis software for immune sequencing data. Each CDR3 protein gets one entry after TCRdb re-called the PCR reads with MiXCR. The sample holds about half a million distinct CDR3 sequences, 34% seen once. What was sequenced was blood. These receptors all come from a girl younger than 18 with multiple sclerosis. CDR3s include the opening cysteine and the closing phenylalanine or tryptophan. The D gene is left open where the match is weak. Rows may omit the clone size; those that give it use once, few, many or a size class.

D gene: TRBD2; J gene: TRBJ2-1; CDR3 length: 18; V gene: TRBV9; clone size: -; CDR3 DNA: TGTGCCAGCAGCGTGGTAGCGGGGGCCCGGGGAAGCTACAATGAGCAGTTCTTC; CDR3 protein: CASSVVAGARGSYNEQFF
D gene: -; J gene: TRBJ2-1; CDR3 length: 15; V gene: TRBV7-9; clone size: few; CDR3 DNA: TGTGCCAGCAGCTTAGTTCGGCGTTGGGGCAATGAGCAGTTCTTC; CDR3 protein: CASSLVRRWGNEQFF
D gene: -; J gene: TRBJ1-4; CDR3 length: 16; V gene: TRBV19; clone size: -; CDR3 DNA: TGTGCCAGTAGTATCAGCCCGACAGACCTCAATGAAAAACTGTTTTTT; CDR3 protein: CASSISPTDLNEKLFF
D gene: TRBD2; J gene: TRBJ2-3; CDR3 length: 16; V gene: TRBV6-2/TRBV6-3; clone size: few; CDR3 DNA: TGTGCCAGCAGTCCGCCGGGACTAGCGGACACAGATACGCAGTATTTT; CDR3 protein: CASSPPGLADTDTQYF
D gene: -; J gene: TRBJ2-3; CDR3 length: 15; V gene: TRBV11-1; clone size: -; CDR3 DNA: TGTGCCAGCAGCTCTCAAGACAGATTCACAGATACGCAGTATTTT; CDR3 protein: CASSSQDRFTDTQYF
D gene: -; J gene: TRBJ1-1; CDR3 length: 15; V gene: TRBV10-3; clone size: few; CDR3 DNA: TGTGCCATCAGTGAGGGGGGAAGAGTGAACACTGAAGCTTTCTTT; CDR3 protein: CAISEGGRVNTEAFF
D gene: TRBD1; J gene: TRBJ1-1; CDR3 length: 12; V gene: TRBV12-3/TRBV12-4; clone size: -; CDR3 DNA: TGTGCCAGCAGTCTACTGACAGGGGAAGCTTTCTTT; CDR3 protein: CASSLLTGEAFF
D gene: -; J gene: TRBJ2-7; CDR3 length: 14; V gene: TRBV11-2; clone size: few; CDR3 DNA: TGTGCCAGCAGCTCAAGGCAGAGCTCCTACGAGCAGTACTTC; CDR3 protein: CASSSRQSSYEQYF
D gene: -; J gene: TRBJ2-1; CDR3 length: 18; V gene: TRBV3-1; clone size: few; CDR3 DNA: TGTGCCAGCAGCCAAGATCTTGGGGGGCCAAGCTCCTACAATGAGCAGTTCTTC; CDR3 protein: CASSQDLGGPSSYNEQFF
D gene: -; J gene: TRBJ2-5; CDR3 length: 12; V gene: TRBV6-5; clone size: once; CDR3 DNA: TGTGCCAGCAGGAGGGGTCCAGAGACCCAGTACTTC; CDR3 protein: CASRRGPETQYF
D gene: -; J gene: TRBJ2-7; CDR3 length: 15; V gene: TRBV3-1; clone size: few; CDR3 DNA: TGTGCCAGCAGCCAATCACCGATCCCCCCCTACGAGCAGTACTTC; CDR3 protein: CASSQSPIPPYEQYF
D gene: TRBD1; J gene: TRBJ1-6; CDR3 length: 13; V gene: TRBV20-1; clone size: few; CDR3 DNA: TGCAGTGCTACTTTGGGACAGCTCCAATCCCTCCACTTT; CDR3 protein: CSATLGQLQSLHF
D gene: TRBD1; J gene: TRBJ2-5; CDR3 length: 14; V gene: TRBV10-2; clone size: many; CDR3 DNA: TGCGCCAGCAGGCCGGGACAGCTTCAAGAGACCCAGTACTTC; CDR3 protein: CASRPGQLQETQYF
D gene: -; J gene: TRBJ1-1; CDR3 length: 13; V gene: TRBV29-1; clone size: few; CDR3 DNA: TGCAGCGTTGAAGGACCGGTTGGCACTGAAGCTTTCTTT; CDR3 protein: CSVEGPVGTEAFF
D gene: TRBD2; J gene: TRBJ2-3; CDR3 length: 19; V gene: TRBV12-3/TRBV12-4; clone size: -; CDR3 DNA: TGTGCCGGCAGTTTAGTACTAGCGGGGGGACCGCTTAGCACAGATACGCAGTATTTT; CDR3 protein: CAGSLVLAGGPLSTDTQYF
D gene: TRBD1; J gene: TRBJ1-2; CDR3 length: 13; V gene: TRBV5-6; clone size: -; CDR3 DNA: TGTGCCAGCAGCTGGGACAGCCGAAATGGCTACACCTTC; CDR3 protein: CASSWDSRNGYTF
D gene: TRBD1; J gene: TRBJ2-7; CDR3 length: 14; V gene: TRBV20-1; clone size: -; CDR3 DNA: TGCAGTGCCGAGACAGGGGACACCTCCTACGAGCAGTACTTC; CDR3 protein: CSAETGDTSYEQYF
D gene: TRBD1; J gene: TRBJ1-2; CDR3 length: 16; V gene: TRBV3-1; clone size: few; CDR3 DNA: TGTGCCAGCAGCCAAGTGGTGGCCAGGGGGGACTATGGCTACACCTTC; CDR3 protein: CASSQVVARGDYGYTF
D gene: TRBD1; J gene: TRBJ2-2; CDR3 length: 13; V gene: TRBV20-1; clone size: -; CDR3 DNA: TGCAGCGCGGGACAGGTGAACACCGGGGAGCTGTTTTTT; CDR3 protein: CSAGQVNTGELFF
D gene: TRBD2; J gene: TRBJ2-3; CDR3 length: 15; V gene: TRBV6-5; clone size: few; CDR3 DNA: TGTGCCAGCAGTTACTCGGCGGGGGGTATAGATACGCAGTATTTT; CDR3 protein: CASSYSAGGIDTQYF
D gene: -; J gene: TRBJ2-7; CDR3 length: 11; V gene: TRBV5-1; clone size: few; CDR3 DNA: TGCGCCAGCAGCTTGGATCCCGAGCAGTACTTC; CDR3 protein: CASSLDPEQYF
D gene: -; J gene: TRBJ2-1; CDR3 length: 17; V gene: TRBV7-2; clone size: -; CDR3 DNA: TGTGCCAGCAGCCCGTACTTGAGGGGGGCGTCCTACAATGAGCAGTTCTTC; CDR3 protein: CASSPYLRGASYNEQFF
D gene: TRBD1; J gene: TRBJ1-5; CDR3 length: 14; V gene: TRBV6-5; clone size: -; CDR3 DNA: TGTGCCAGCAGTCCTGACAGGGACAATCAGCCCCAGCATTTT; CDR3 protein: CASSPDRDNQPQHF
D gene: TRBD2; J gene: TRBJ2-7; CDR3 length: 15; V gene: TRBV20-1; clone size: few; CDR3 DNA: TGCAGTGCTAGACAAGGGAGGGGCAGCTCCTACGAGCAGTACTTC; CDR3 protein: CSARQGRGSSYEQYF